What follows is one T cell receptor beta chain and its context. As yet, its antigen is unknown. The entry originates in a study of cytomegalovirus exposure and HLA in healthy donors. This PCR relied on a set of 60 Vbeta primers and 13 Jbeta primers. The method was immunoSEQ multiplex PCR; TCRdb's version includes in-frame clones alone and lacks a portion of them. The sample records 160,000 or so clones, roughly 80% being singletons. Study findings and constraints: What TCR beta sequences reportedly achieved was accurate prediction of HLA-A and HLA-B alleles in most subjects. Presence/absence comparisons presumed near-even sequencing depth among donors.

Germline loops: CDR1 MNHEY, CDR2 SMNVEV (reference sequence). The CDR3 is made up of 13 amino acids. The V end lost 2 bases, the J end lost 5 bases, and 7 bases lay between the germline ends. The receptor comes from a male donor in good health and CMV-seropositive. Material: PBMCs. This chain joins TRBV27 and TRBJ1-5, with no clear D. This CDR3 reads CASSLEGDQPQHF. The DNA of the CDR3 is TGTGCCAGCAGTTTAGAGGGAGATCAGCCCCAGCATTTT.